The sequence of this T cell receptor (beta chain) was determined in a study of blood T cell repertoires in COVID-19. Turning to the study itself: Sample material is recorded as cDNA or gDNA derived from T cells, B-cell-depleted T cells, or PBMCs.

This clone has only a few counts. Assay: immunoSEQ multiplex PCR; the TCRdb copy retains only in-frame clones and omits some. Of over 25,000 clones listed, 90% were seen once; the top ten hold under 2%. The V gene lost 4 bases and the J gene lost 4 bases, with 14 bases spanning the gap. CDR3 length equals 15 residues. Germline CDR1 is SGHRS and CDR2 is YFSETQ. This sequence was found in an older woman with active COVID-19. The V gene is TRBV5-1, the J gene TRBJ2-2; maybe TRBD2 (5 bases). Sequenced input: peripheral blood. CDR3 in DNA: TGCGCCAGCAGCCCAAGGGAAGGGAGCACCGGGGAGCTGTTTTTT. Protein product: CASSPREGSTGELFF.